These T cell receptor beta chains were read from a single sample in a study of CD8 T cells in Susac syndrome. Each CDR3 protein gets one entry after TCRdb re-called the immunoSEQ multiplex PCR reads with MiXCR. This table holds over 150,000 distinct CDR3 sequences, roughly 94% found once. The sequencing sample was made of CD4+ T cells from PBMCs. These receptors all stem from a human donor with Susac syndrome. Both conserved end residues are part of each CDR3. The order of the fields is D gene, clone size, J gene, V gene, CDR3 DNA, CDR3 protein. D genes are given only for firm matches. Size is omitted from some rows. Given values are once, few, many or a class for expanded clones.

D gene: NA; clone size: NA; J gene: TRBJ1-1; V gene: TRBV20-1; CDR3 DNA: TGCAGTGCTAGGATGGTAGGCCGTAGAGCTGAAGCTTTCTTT; CDR3 protein: CSARMVGRRAEAFF
D gene: TRBD2; clone size: once; J gene: TRBJ2-3; V gene: TRBV2; CDR3 DNA: TGTGCCAGCGTCCGGGGGGGCGGCACAGATACGCAGTATTTT; CDR3 protein: CASVRGGGTDTQYF
D gene: NA; clone size: NA; J gene: TRBJ1-1; V gene: TRBV15; CDR3 DNA: TGTGCCACCAGCCCTCGGACAGCCTCGAACACTGAAGCTTTCTTT; CDR3 protein: CATSPRTASNTEAFF
D gene: TRBD1; clone size: once; J gene: TRBJ2-7; V gene: TRBV5-6; CDR3 DNA: TGTGCCAGCAGCTCAACGGACAGGGCTCTAACCTACGAGCAGTACTTC; CDR3 protein: CASSSTDRALTYEQYF
D gene: NA; clone size: once; J gene: TRBJ2-3; V gene: TRBV20-1; CDR3 DNA: TGCAGTGCCGCAAACTTGGAGGGTGCAGATACGCAGTATTTT; CDR3 protein: CSAANLEGADTQYF
D gene: NA; clone size: once; J gene: TRBJ1-2; V gene: TRBV29-1; CDR3 DNA: TGCAGCGTTGAAGACAGGATTAACTATGGCTACACCTTC; CDR3 protein: CSVEDRINYGYTF
D gene: TRBD2; clone size: NA; J gene: TRBJ2-3; V gene: TRBV5-1; CDR3 DNA: TGCGCCAGCAGCTTGGTTCCTAGCGGGGGGTTACATTTT; CDR3 protein: CASSLVPSGGLHF
D gene: NA; clone size: once; J gene: TRBJ2-2; V gene: TRBV6-2/TRBV6-3; CDR3 DNA: TGTGCCAGCAGCGACGTTAACACCGGGGAGCTGTTTTTT; CDR3 protein: CASSDVNTGELFF
D gene: NA; clone size: NA; J gene: TRBJ2-7; V gene: TRBV29-1; CDR3 DNA: TGCAGCGTTGGCCTCGATGGGAACCTACGATCCTACGAGCAGTACTTC; CDR3 protein: CSVGLDGNLRSYEQYF
D gene: NA; clone size: NA; J gene: TRBJ2-1; V gene: TRBV4-2; CDR3 DNA: TGTGCCAGCAGCCAAGATCTACTCGGGGAGCAGTTCTTC; CDR3 protein: CASSQDLLGEQFF